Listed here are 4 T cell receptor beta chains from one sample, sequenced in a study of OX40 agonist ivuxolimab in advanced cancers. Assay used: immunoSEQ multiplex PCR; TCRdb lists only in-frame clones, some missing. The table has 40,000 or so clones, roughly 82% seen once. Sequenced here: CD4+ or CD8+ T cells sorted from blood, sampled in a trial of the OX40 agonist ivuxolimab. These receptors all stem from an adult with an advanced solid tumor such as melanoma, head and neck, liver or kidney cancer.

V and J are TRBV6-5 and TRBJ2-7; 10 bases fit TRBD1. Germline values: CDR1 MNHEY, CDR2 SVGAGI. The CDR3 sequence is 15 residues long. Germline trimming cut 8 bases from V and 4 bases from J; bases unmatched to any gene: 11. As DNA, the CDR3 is TGTGCCAGCCGGCCTCGGGACAGGGGCTCTTACGAGCAGTACTTC. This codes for CASRPRDRGSYEQYF.

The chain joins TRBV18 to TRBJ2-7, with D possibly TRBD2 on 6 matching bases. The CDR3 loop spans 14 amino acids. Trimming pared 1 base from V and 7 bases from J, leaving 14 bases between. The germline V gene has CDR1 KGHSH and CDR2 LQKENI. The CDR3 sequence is CASSPRGGDGEQYF. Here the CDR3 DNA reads TGTGCCAGCTCACCACGCGGAGGGGATGGGGAGCAGTACTTC.

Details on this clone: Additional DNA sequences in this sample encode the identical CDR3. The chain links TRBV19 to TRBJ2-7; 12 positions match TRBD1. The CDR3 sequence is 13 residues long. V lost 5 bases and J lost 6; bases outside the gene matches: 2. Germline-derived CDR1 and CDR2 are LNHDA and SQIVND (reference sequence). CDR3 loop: CASSRDRGREQYF. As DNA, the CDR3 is TGTGCCAGTAGTCGGGACAGGGGGCGCGAGCAGTACTTC.

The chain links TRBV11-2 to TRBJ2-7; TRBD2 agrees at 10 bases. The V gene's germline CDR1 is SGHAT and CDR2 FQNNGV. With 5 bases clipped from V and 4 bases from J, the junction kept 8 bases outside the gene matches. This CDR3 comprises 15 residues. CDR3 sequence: CASSPTASGGYEQYF. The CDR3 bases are TGTGCCAGCAGCCCAACAGCTAGCGGGGGATACGAGCAGTACTTC.